This T cell receptor (beta chain) originates from a study of control samples from healthy donors and cancer patients. The data were produced by immunoSEQ multiplex PCR, yet TCRdb's version contains in-frame clones alone and is incomplete. There are roughly 140,000 clones in the sample; around 86% occur only once, and about 4.9% lies in the top ten. The receptor's source is a man younger than 40 in good health. Sequencing was performed on blood.

As DNA, the CDR3 is TGTGCCAGCAGCTTAGTCCAGAAAAATAGCAATCAGCCCCAGCATTTT. Its protein is CASSLVQKNSNQPQHF. The rearrangement joins TRBV11-2 to TRBJ1-5; D call uncertain. Germline CDR1 and CDR2: SGHAT and FQNNGV. V lost 1 base, J lost 0 bases, and 10 bases lay in between. The CDR3 loop spans 16 amino acids.